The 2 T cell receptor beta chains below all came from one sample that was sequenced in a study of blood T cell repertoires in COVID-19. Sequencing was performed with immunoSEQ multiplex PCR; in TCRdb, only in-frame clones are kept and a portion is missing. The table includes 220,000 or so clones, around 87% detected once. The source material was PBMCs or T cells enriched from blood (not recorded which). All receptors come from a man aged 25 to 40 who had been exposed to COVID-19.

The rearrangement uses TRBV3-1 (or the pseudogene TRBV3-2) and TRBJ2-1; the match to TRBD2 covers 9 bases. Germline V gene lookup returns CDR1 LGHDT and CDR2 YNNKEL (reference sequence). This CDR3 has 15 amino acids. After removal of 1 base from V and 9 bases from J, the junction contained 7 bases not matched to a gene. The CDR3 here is CASSQVSRGGLEQFF. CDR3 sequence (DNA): TGTGCCAGCAGCCAAGTTTCGCGGGGGGGCCTTGAGCAGTTCTTC.

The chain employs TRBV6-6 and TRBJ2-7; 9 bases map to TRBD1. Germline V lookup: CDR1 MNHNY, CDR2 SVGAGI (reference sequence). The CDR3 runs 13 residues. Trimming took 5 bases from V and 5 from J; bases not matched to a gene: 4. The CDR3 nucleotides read TGTGCCAGCAGTACTACAGGGGGCAACGAGCAGTACTTC. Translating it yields CASSTTGGNEQYF.